The clone carrying this TCR beta chain was picked up one time. Its target is not known. This sample was included in a study of OX40 agonist ivuxolimab in advanced cancers. Study in general: Every 2 weeks, ivuxolimab was infused into the patients intravenously at between 0.01 and 10 mg/kg. Earlier treatment with anti-PD-1, anti-PD-L1 or anti-CTLA-4 was permitted, and about 40% had received some.

Sequenced by immunoSEQ multiplex PCR; TCRdb stores in-frame clones only, minus some. Among under 65,000 clones listed, roughly 92% were seen once. General observations from the study: In general, CD8+ T cells held more expanded clones than CD4+ did, on average.

The specimen was CD4+ or CD8+ T cells sorted from blood, collected in a trial of the OX40 agonist ivuxolimab. The receptor's source is an adult with an advanced solid tumor such as melanoma, head and neck, liver or kidney cancer.

In nucleotides, the CDR3 is TGTGCCAGTAGTGCGTCCGGGACCGGCAACTATGGCTACACCTTC. Its translation: CASSASGTGNYGYTF. The chain links TRBV19 to TRBJ1-2, with D maybe TRBD1 (5 bases). With 5 bases removed from V and 2 bases from J, the gap between germline ends came to 15 bases. The CDR3 contains 15 residues. From germline, CDR1 is LNHDA and CDR2 SQIVND (reference sequence).